This TCR beta chain is from a study of technical replicates of blood from a few donors. Germline V CDR1 and CDR2: SNHLY, FYNNEI. CDR3 length equals 15 residues. The V and J ends lost 8 bases and 5 bases respectively, with 21 bases between them. This table comes from immunoSEQ multiplex PCR, and its TCRdb copy is limited to in-frame clones, with some not included. Counted here are about 73,000 clones, approximately 90% occurring once; the ten biggest clones make up 4.7%. The clonotype originates from a human donor in good health. Some clones in this sample may be carry-over from other donors' samples. The sample was PBMCs. The chain couples TRBV2 to TRBJ1-1, with D maybe TRBD1 (6 bases). The CDR3 nucleotides read TGTGCCAGCCGCGATCTCGACAAGGGGGGGACTGAAGCTTTCTTT. This gives the protein CASRDLDKGGTEAFF. Full variable domain (missing parts from reference TRBV2 and TRBJ1-1): EPEVTQTPSHQVTQMGQEVILRCVPISNHLYFYWYRQILGQKVEFLVSFYNNEISEKSEIFDDQFSVERPDGSNFTLKIRSTKLEDSAMYFCASRDLDKGGTEAFFGQGTRLTVV.